Following are 3 T cell receptor beta chains from one sample sequenced in a study of blood T cells in healthy people across ages. Then a second PCR, running roughly 7 to 11 cycles, was carried out with a sample-barcoded 5' primer and a J-beta primer mix. From the 5' RACE reads, TCRdb called clonotypes with MiXCR, one entry per CDR3 protein. The data hold 1.5 million to 2 million distinct CDR3 sequences, with about two fifths observed a single time. What was sequenced was blood. These receptors were collected from a human donor in good health.

This clonotype appeared a few times. This chain connects TRBV6-6 to TRBJ2-7; TRBD2 agrees at 7 bases. The CDR3 loop spans 15 amino acids. The junction had 8 bases not matched to a gene; V was cut back by 4 bases and J by 2 bases. Germline CDR1 is MNHNY and CDR2 is SVGAGI (reference sequence). In DNA, the CDR3 is TGTGCCAGCAGTTGGGGACTACCCGGGACCTACGAGCAGTACTTC. Translation gives CASSWGLPGTYEQYF.

This clonotype appeared a few times. The V and J genes are TRBV18 and TRBJ2-1, with D possibly being TRBD1 or TRBD2 (6 bases each). The CDR3 loop spans 15 amino acids. Trimming pared 0 bases from V and 8 bases from J, leaving 14 bases between. Germline V gene sequence: CDR1 KGHSH, CDR2 LQKENI. The CDR3 reads CASSPPRGLVHEQFF. The DNA of the CDR3 is TGTGCCAGCTCACCACCACGGGGGCTAGTCCATGAGCAGTTCTTC.

This clonotype was counted only a few times. CDR3 protein: CASSYSPLEGSSLHF. DNA of the CDR3: TGTGCCAGCAGTTACTCACCTCTTGAGGGATCATCCCTCCACTTT. V and J are TRBV6-2 or TRBV6-3 and TRBJ1-6; no definite D call. This CDR3 is 15 amino acids long. V lost 0 bases, J lost 14 bases, and 17 bases lay in between. CDR1 and CDR2 from the germline V gene are MNHEY and SVGEGT.